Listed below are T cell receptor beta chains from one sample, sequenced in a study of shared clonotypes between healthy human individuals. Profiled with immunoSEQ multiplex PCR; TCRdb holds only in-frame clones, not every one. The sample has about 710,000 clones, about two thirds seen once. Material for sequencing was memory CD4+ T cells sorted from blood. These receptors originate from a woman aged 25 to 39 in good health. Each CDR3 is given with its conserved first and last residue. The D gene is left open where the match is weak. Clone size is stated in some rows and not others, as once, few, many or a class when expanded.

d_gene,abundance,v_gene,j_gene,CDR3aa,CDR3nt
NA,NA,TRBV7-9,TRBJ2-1,CASSSQGGGEQFF,TGTGCCAGCAGCTCCCAGGGGGGCGGTGAGCAGTTCTTC
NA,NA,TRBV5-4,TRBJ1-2,CASGFSVGDGYTF,TGTGCCAGTGGATTCAGTGTTGGAGATGGCTACACCTTC
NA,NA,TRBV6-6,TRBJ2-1,CASTSNRAAYNEQFF,TGTGCCAGCACCTCCAATCGGGCGGCCTACAATGAGCAGTTCTTC
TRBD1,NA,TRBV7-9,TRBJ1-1,CASSTRDRGSTEAFF,TGTGCCAGCAGCACCAGGGACAGGGGGAGCACTGAAGCTTTCTTT
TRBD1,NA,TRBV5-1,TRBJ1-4,CASREGAENEKLFF,TGCGCCAGCAGAGAGGGGGCTGAAAATGAAAAACTGTTTTTT
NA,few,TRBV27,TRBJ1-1,CASSPLSGPFEAFF,TGTGCCAGCAGTCCCCTCTCTGGACCTTTTGAAGCTTTCTTT
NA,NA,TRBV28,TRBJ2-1,CASSFRVSEQFF,TGTGCCAGCAGTTTCAGGGTCAGTGAGCAGTTCTTC
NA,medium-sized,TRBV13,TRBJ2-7,CASSLGVGYEQYF,TGTGCCAGCAGCTTAGGGGTGGGCTACGAGCAGTACTTC
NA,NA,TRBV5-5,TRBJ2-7,CASRLTMDRTYEQYF,TGTGCCAGCAGACTGACAATGGACAGAACCTACGAGCAGTACTTC
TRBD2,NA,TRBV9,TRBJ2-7,CASSVATGGGSYEQYF,TGTGCCAGCAGCGTAGCTACGGGGGGAGGCTCCTACGAGCAGTACTTC
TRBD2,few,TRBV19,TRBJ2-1,CASSSKPGLAGELLFF,TGTGCCAGTAGTTCCAAACCGGGACTAGCGGGAGAATTATTATTCTTC
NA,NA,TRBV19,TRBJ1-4,CASSIGKSSNEKLFF,TGTGCCAGTAGTATAGGGAAATCGTCTAATGAAAAACTGTTTTTT
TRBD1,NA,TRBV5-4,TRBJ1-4,CASSLGGQGNEKLFF,TGTGCCAGCAGCTTGGGGGGACAGGGTAATGAAAAACTGTTTTTT
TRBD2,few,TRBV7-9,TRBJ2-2,CASSYRSAGGVTGELFF,TGTGCCAGCAGTTACCGATCAGCGGGAGGGGTTACCGGGGAGCTGTTTTTT
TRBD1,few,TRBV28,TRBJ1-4,CASSLWGTALEKLFF,TGTGCCAGCAGTTTATGGGGGACAGCTCTTGAAAAACTGTTTTTT
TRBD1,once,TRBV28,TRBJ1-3,CASSIGTGGLLGHTIYF,TGTGCCAGCAGTATAGGGACAGGGGGACTCTTGGGACACACCATATATTTT
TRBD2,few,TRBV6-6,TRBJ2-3,CASSSTSDTQYF,TGTGCCAGCAGTTCGACTAGCGATACGCAGTATTTT
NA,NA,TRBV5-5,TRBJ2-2,CASSPVLAGELFF,TGTGCCAGCAGCCCGGTTTTAGCCGGGGAGCTGTTTTTT
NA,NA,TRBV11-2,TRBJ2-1,CASSPLRAFDEQFF,TGTGCCAGCAGCCCCCTTAGGGCCTTCGATGAGCAGTTCTTC
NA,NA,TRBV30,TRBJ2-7,CAWSVKFGLGGPPAKGGEQYF,TGTGCCTGGAGTGTAAAATTCGGCTTGGGTGGGCCCCCGGCGAAAGGAGGCGAGCAGTACTTC
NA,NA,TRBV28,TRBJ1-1,CASRVLTEAFF,TGTGCCAGCAGGGTACTAACTGAAGCTTTCTTT
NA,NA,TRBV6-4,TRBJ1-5,CASSKGQNNQPQHF,TGTGCCAGCAGTAAAGGACAGAACAATCAGCCCCAGCATTTT
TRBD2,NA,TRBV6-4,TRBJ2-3,CASSDSGRADTQYF,TGTGCCAGCAGTGACAGCGGGAGAGCAGATACGCAGTATTTT
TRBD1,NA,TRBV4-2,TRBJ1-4,CASSQVGQVNEKLFF,TGTGCCAGCAGCCAAGTCGGACAGGTTAATGAAAAACTGTTTTTT
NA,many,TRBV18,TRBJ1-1,CASSRGFSEAFF,TGTGCCAGCTCACGGGGATTTAGTGAAGCTTTCTTT
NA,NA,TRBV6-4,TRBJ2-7,CASSDYRVDDEQYF,TGTGCCAGCAGTGACTACAGGGTAGACGACGAGCAGTACTTC
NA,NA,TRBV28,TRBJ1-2,CASREPGGPGGYTF,TGTGCCAGCAGGGAGCCGGGCGGGCCGGGTGGCTACACCTTC
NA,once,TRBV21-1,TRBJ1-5,CASSKETETSNQPQHF,TGTGCCAGCAGCAAAGAAACAGAGACCAGCAATCAGCCCCAGCATTTT
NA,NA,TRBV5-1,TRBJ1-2,CASSLDSLYGYTF,TGCGCCAGCAGTCTGGACAGTCTCTATGGCTACACCTTC
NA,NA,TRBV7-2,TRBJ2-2,CASTLPGHLTGELFF,TGTGCCAGCACCCTTCCGGGACATCTCACCGGGGAGCTGTTTTTT
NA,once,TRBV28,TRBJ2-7,CASSLFPSVSAEQYF,TGTGCCAGCAGTTTATTTCCTAGCGTTAGTGCCGAGCAGTACTTC
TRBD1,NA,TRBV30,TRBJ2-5,CAWSTGGRETQYF,TGTGCCTGGAGTACAGGGGGCAGGGAGACCCAGTACTTC
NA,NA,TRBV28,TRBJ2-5,CASSSNGAGKQTQYF,TGTGCCAGCAGTTCCAACGGGGCGGGAAAACAGACCCAGTACTTC
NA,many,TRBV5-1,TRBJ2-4,CASSGPRGENIQYF,TGCGCCAGCTCGGGGCCCCGGGGAGAAAACATTCAGTACTTC
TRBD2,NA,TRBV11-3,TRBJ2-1,CASSSGTSGNEQFF,TGTGCCAGCAGCTCCGGGACTAGCGGCAATGAGCAGTTCTTC
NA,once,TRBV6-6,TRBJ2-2,CASTGTYTGELFF,TGTGCCAGCACCGGGACCTACACCGGGGAGCTGTTTTTT
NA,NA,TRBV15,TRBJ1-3,CATSSGSAGNTIYF,TGTGCCACCAGCAGTGGTTCTGCTGGAAACACCATATATTTT
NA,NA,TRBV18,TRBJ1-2,CASSPSGGRDSGYTF,TGTGCCAGCTCACCATCCGGCGGGCGCGATTCTGGCTACACCTTC
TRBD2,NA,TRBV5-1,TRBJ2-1,CASSSGTSGTYNEQFF,TGCGCCAGCAGCTCCGGGACTAGCGGAACCTACAATGAGCAGTTCTTC
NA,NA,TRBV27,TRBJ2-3,CASSLFDRDTQYF,TGTGCCAGCAGTTTATTTGACCGAGATACGCAGTATTTT
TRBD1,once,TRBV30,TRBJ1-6,CASSGQGRGSPLHF,TGTGCCTCCTCGGGACAGGGACGAGGTTCACCCCTCCACTTT
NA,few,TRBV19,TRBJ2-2,CASTPWPQPTNTGELFF,TGTGCCAGTACCCCATGGCCCCAACCCACGAACACCGGGGAGCTGTTTTTT
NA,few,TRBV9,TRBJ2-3,CASSDGLDTQYF,TGTGCCAGCAGCGATGGGCTTGATACGCAGTATTTT
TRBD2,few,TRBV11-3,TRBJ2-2,CASSYGTSGTGELFF,TGTGCCAGCAGCTATGGGACTAGCGGCACCGGGGAGCTGTTTTTT
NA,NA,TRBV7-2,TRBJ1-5,CASSPQSGQPQHF,TGTGCCAGCAGCCCACAGAGTGGTCAGCCCCAGCATTTT
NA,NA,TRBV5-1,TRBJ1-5,CASSLGGGGRPQHF,TGCGCCAGCAGCTTGGGAGGGGGTGGTCGGCCCCAGCATTTT
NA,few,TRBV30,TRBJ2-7,CAWRNGPIQYF,TGTGCCTGGAGAAACGGACCGATCCAGTACTTC
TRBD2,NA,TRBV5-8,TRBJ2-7,CASSHYRTSGRREQYF,TGTGCCAGCAGCCATTATAGGACTAGCGGGAGGCGTGAGCAGTACTTC
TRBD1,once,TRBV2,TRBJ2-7,CASRGQKAYEQYF,TGTGCCAGCAGGGGACAGAAAGCCTACGAGCAGTACTTC
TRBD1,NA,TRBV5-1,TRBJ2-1,CASLGQAETGEQFF,TGCGCCAGCTTGGGACAGGCGGAGACGGGTGAGCAGTTCTTC
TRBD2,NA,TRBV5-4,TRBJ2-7,CASSPMVGGFDEQYF,TGTGCCAGCAGCCCAATGGTGGGGGGGTTTGACGAGCAGTACTTC